Listed here are 10 T cell receptor beta chains from one sample, sequenced in a study of shared clonotypes between healthy human individuals (dated by TCRdb to the early 2020s). Libraries were made using the immunoSEQ multiplex PCR assay. The clones in this table, taken by TCRdb from immuneACCESS, are in-frame only. Not every clone is retained; where verified, under half of the shortfall comes from an unresolved V gene, and the cause of the rest is unknown. The sample table lists about 680,000 clones, just over 90% of them with a count of one. The ten largest account for approximately 24% of the sample. For the CD8 naive samples, CD45RO-negative cells were positively selected for CCR7, yielding a CD45RA+CCR7+ population from which TemRA cells were excluded. Sequencing was performed on naive CD8+ T cells sorted from blood. The cell subset or site label, as the study defines it: CD45RA+CCR7+. The source is a man aged 25-45 years in good health.

The rearrangement joins TRBV11-2 to TRBJ2-5, with a weak D call TRBD2 (6 bases). CDR1 and CDR2 (germline): SGHAT, FQNNGV. This CDR3 is 17 amino acids long. V lost 4 bases and J lost 2, with 20 bases in between. The CDR3 DNA follows: TGTGCCAGCAGCTCCCCTTTCTTGGCGGGGAAACAAGAGACCCAGTACTTC. Translating it yields CASSSPFLAGKQETQYF.

Turning to this clone: The sample holds other DNA sequences that translate to the same CDR3. The chain employs TRBV27 and TRBJ2-5; D is possibly TRBD2 (5 bases). The V end was cut by 1 base, the J end by 1 base, with 7 bases between. This CDR3 contains 14 residues. Germline values: CDR1 MNHEY, CDR2 SMNVEV (reference sequence). The CDR3 loop reads CASSLLGSQETQYF. The CDR3 DNA reads as TGTGCCAGCAGTTTATTAGGGAGCCAAGAGACCCAGTACTTC.

The chain is built from TRBV10-3 and TRBJ2-5, with TRBD1 matching over 7 bases. Germline V CDR1 and CDR2: ENHRY, SYGVKD. Trimming at V came to 1 base and at J to 2 bases, leaving 1 base not matched to a gene. The CDR3 is 14 amino acids. This CDR3 is CAISEWDRQETQYF. Written as DNA, the CDR3 is TGTGCCATCAGTGAGTGGGACAGACAAGAGACCCAGTACTTC.

This clone appeared a few times. For the CDR3, the DNA is TGTGCCAGCAGTGCTGAATCGTGGGATCAGCCCCAGCATTTT. Translation: CASSAESWDQPQHF. The chain joins TRBV6-1 to TRBJ1-5; no firm D call. The V gene lost 4 bases and the J gene lost 5 bases, with 12 bases spanning the gap. The CDR3 covers 14 residues. Germline CDR1 MNHNS, CDR2 SASEGT.

The chain uses TRBV5-6 and TRBJ2-1; possibly TRBD1 or TRBD2 for D (5 bases each). CDR3 length: 11 amino acids. Germline V CDR1 and CDR2: SGHDT, YYEEEE. Trimming pared 4 bases from V and 6 bases from J, leaving 5 bases between. CDR3 sequence (DNA): TGTGCCAGCAGCGGGGGCAATGAGCAGTTCTTC. Its protein is CASSGGNEQFF.

The V gene is TRBV7-9, the J gene TRBJ1-5, with TRBD1 identical over 9 bases. Losses at the gene ends were 4 bases for V and 5 bases for J; bases not matched to a gene: 3. Germline V gene data show CDR1 as SEHNR and CDR2 as FQNEAQ (reference sequence). The CDR3 consists of 14 residues. The CDR3 nucleotides read TGTGCCAGCAGCTCCACAGGGGGCGATCAGCCCCAGCATTTT. This translates into CASSSTGGDQPQHF.

V gene TRBV27 combines with J gene TRBJ1-1; D is possibly TRBD1 (6 bases). CDR3 length equals 14 residues. Germline CDR1 MNHEY, CDR2 SMNVEV (reference sequence). The V and J ends lost 6 bases and 5 bases respectively, with 16 bases between them. DNA of the CDR3: TGTGCCAGCAGGGCGGCGGGGGCCGGTACTGAAGCTTTCTTT. Translation gives CASRAAGAGTEAFF.

The chain has TRBV7-9 and TRBJ1-2; 7 bases agree with TRBD1. Germline V gene lookup returns CDR1 SEHNR and CDR2 FQNEAQ (reference sequence). After removal of 10 bases from V and 5 bases from J, the junction contained 7 bases not matched to a gene. This CDR3 comprises 12 residues. The CDR3 protein is CATRGQSYGYTF. The CDR3, as DNA: TGTGCCACACGGGGACAGTCATATGGCTACACCTTC. Supplemented by reference TRBV7-9 and TRBJ1-2, the full variable domain reads DTGVSQNPRHKITKRGQNVTFRCDPISEHNRLYWYRQTLGQGPEFLTYFQNEAQLEKSRLLSDRFSAERPKGSFSTLEIQRTEQGDSAMYLCATRGQSYGYTFGSGTRLTVV.

The rearrangement links TRBV5-1 to TRBJ2-1, with D possibly TRBD2 on 5 matching bases. CDR1 SGHRS and CDR2 YFSETQ come from the germline V gene. V dropped 3 bases and J dropped 8 bases, with 12 bases sitting between them. The CDR3 runs to 13 residues. This CDR3 reads CASSYLSGYEQFF. The CDR3 nucleotides read TGCGCCAGCAGCTACCTTTCGGGATATGAGCAGTTCTTC.

This clone was seen just once. The chain carries TRBV14 and TRBJ2-5, with D unclear. The CDR3 extends over 18 amino acids. V lost 1 base to trimming and J lost 2 bases, with 20 bases between them. Germline V gene sequence: CDR1 SGHDN, CDR2 FVKESK. The CDR3 spells CASSQAGKSPLQQETQYF. CDR3 coding DNA: TGTGCCAGCAGCCAAGCAGGAAAGTCACCCTTACAGCAAGAGACCCAGTACTTC.